The text below deals with one T cell receptor beta chain. CDR1 is MNHEY and CDR2 is SVGAGI in the germline V gene. The CDR3 is 14 amino acids. Trimming left V 6 bases short and J 4 bases short, with 14 bases between. This entry belongs to a study of blood T cell repertoires in COVID-19. The method was immunoSEQ multiplex PCR; TCRdb's version includes in-frame clones alone and lacks a portion of them. Among about 80,000 clones listed, over 80% were seen once. The sample was peripheral blood. This clonotype was sampled from a man in his forties or fifties with acute or convalescent COVID-19. The J gene is TRBJ2-3, the V gene TRBV6-5, with a tentative D call TRBD2 (5 bases). CDR3 sequence: CASRRTRNADTQYF. The CDR3 DNA reads TGTGCCAGCAGACGGACTCGAAACGCAGATACGCAGTATTTT.